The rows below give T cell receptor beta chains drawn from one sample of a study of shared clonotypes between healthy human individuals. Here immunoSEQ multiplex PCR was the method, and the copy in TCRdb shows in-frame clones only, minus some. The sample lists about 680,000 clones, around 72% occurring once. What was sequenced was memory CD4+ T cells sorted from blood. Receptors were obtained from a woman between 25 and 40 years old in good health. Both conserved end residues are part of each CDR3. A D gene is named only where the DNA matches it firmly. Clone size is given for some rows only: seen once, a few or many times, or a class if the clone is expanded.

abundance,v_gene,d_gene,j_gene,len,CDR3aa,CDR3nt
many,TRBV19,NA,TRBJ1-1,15,CASSARTSPRTEAFF,TGTGCCAGTAGTGCCAGGACATCCCCAAGGACTGAAGCTTTCTTT
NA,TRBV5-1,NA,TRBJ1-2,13,CASSRDVNYGYTF,TGCGCCAGCAGCAGGGACGTTAACTATGGCTACACCTTC
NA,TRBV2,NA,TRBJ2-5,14,CASSVETGQETQYF,TGTGCCAGCAGTGTTGAGACAGGACAAGAGACCCAGTACTTC
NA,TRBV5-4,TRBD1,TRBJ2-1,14,CASSLEDRVSEQFF,TGTGCCAGCAGCTTGGAGGACAGGGTCTCTGAGCAGTTCTTC
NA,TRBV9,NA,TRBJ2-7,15,CASSPSRAGRHEQYF,TGTGCCAGCAGCCCCAGCCGGGCAGGGAGACACGAGCAGTACTTC
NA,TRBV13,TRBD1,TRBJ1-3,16,CASSAGTATTGNTIYF,TGTGCCAGCAGCGCCGGGACAGCAACAACTGGAAACACCATATATTTT
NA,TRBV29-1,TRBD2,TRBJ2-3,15,CSVVAGLAAPDTQYF,TGCAGCGTCGTAGCTGGACTAGCGGCCCCAGATACGCAGTATTTT
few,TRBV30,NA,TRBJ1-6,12,CAWSDILSPLHF,TGTGCCTGGAGTGACATTCTTTCACCCCTCCACTTT
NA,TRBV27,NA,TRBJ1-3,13,CASSLLSGNTIYF,TGTGCCAGCAGTTTGCTCTCAGGAAACACCATATATTTT
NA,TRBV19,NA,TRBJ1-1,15,CASSTILGIDTEAFF,TGTGCCAGTAGTACTATCTTGGGGATAGACACTGAAGCTTTCTTT
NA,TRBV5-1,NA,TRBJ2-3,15,CASSLEHKNTDTQYF,TGCGCCAGCAGCTTGGAGCACAAAAACACAGATACGCAGTATTTT
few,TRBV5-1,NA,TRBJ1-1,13,CASSFGLNTEAFF,TGCGCCAGCAGCTTTGGACTGAACACTGAAGCTTTCTTT
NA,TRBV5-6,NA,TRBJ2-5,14,CASSLSWNEETQYF,TGTGCCAGCAGCTTGAGTTGGAATGAAGAGACCCAGTACTTC
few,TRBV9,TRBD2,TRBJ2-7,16,CASSSSGTSGNYEQYF,TGTGCCAGCAGCTCTTCAGGGACTAGCGGGAACTACGAGCAGTACTTC
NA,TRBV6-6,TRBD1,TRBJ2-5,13,CASSWTGAETQYF,TGTGCCAGCAGCTGGACAGGGGCAGAGACCCAGTACTTC
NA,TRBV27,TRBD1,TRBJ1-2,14,CASSFYGQGGGYTF,TGTGCCAGCAGTTTCTACGGACAGGGCGGGGGCTACACCTTC
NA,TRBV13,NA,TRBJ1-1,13,CASSFRPNTEAFF,TGTGCCAGCAGCTTCAGACCGAACACTGAAGCTTTCTTT
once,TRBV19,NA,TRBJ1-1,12,CASRGMNTEAFF,TGTGCCAGTAGAGGGATGAACACTGAAGCTTTCTTT
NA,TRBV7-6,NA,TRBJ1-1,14,CASSLMGVNTEAFF,TGTGCCAGCAGCTTAATGGGGGTGAACACTGAAGCTTTCTTT
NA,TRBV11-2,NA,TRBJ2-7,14,CASSPGSGRYEQYF,TGTGCCAGCAGCCCCGGGAGCGGGCGCTACGAGCAGTACTTC
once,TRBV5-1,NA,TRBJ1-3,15,CASSFGTGSGNTIYF,TGCGCCAGCAGCTTTGGGACCGGCTCTGGAAACACCATATATTTT
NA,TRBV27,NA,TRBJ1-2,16,CASSRIRQKSYYGYTF,TGTGCCAGCAGTAGAATACGACAGAAAAGTTACTATGGCTACACCTTC
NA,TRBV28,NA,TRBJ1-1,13,CASSPQGNTEAFF,TGTGCCAGCAGTCCCCAGGGGAACACTGAAGCTTTCTTT
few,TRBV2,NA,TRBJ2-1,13,CASTLLVNNEQFF,TGTGCCAGCACCCTACTAGTTAACAATGAGCAGTTCTTC
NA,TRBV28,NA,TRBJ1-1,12,CASRRSDSEAFF,TGTGCCAGCAGACGCAGCGACAGTGAAGCTTTCTTT
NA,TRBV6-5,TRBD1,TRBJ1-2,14,CASSEDRPPYGYTF,TGTGCCAGCAGCGAGGACAGGCCCCCATATGGCTACACCTTC
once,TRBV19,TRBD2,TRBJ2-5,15,CASTEAGGPQETQYF,TGTGCCAGTACGGAAGCGGGAGGGCCGCAGGAGACCCAGTACTTC
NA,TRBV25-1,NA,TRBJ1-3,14,CASSASTARNTIYF,TGTGCCAGCAGTGCCTCGACAGCCAGAAACACCATATATTTT
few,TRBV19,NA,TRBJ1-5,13,CASNSQVNQPQHF,TGTGCCAGTAACTCCCAGGTAAATCAGCCCCAGCATTTT
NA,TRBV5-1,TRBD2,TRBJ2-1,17,CASSFWTSGSLSNEQFF,TGCGCCAGCAGCTTTTGGACTAGCGGGAGTTTGAGCAATGAGCAGTTCTTC
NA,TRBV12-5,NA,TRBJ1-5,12,CASGLESGPQHF,TGTGCTAGTGGTTTGGAGTCTGGGCCCCAGCATTTT
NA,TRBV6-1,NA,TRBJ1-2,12,CASTPGRGGYTF,TGTGCCAGCACCCCAGGCAGAGGCGGCTACACCTTC
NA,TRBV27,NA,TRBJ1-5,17,CASSSHLWGADNQPQHF,TGTGCCAGCAGTTCCCACTTGTGGGGGGCGGACAATCAGCCCCAGCATTTT
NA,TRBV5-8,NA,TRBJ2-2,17,CASSSPGRSSNTGELFF,TGTGCCAGCAGCTCCCCAGGCCGTTCCTCGAACACCGGGGAGCTGTTTTTT
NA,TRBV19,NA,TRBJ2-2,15,CASSITGTNTGELFF,TGTGCCAGTAGTATTACAGGAACGAACACCGGGGAGCTGTTTTTT
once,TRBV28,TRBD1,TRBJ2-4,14,CASSVNRGLIIQYF,TGTGCCAGCAGTGTAAACAGGGGGCTGATCATTCAGTACTTC
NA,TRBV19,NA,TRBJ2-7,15,CASSIGREISYEQYF,TGTGCCAGTAGTATCGGCAGGGAAATCTCCTACGAGCAGTACTTC
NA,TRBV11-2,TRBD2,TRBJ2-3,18,CASRRPGTSGKGTDTQYF,TGTGCCAGCAGACGCCCCGGGACTAGCGGGAAAGGCACAGATACGCAGTATTTT
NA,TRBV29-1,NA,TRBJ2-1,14,CSVLTWTSYNEQFF,TGCAGCGTCCTTACTTGGACCTCCTACAATGAGCAGTTCTTC
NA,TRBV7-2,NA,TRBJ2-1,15,CASSSGMYEYNEQFF,TGTGCCAGCAGCTCAGGAATGTATGAGTACAATGAGCAGTTCTTC
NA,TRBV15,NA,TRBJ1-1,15,CATSRESQGLTEAFF,TGTGCCACCAGCAGAGAGAGCCAGGGTCTCACTGAAGCTTTCTTT
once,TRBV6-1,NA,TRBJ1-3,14,CASNESGQHRTIYF,TGTGCCAGCAACGAATCAGGTCAACATAGGACCATATATTTT
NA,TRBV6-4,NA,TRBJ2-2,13,CASSDSGFGELFF,TGTGCCAGCAGTGACTCAGGTTTCGGGGAGCTGTTTTTT
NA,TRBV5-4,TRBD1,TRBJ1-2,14,CASCRGTGDAGYTF,TGTGCCAGCTGCAGGGGGACAGGGGATGCTGGCTACACCTTC
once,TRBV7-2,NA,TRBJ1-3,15,CASSFSGTLGNTIYF,TGTGCCAGCAGCTTCTCCGGGACACTCGGAAACACCATATATTTT
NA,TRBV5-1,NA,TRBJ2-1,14,CASSLVTSYNEQFF,TGCGCCAGCAGCTTGGTTACATCCTACAATGAGCAGTTCTTC
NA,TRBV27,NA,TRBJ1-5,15,CASSLIRANNQPQHF,TGTGCCAGCAGTTTAATCAGGGCTAACAATCAGCCCCAGCATTTT
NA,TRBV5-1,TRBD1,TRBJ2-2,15,CASSMGQEITGELFF,TGCGCCAGCAGTATGGGACAGGAAATCACCGGGGAGCTGTTTTTT
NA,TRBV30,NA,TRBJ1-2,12,CAWVGSAGSYTF,TGTGCCTGGGTGGGCAGTGCGGGTTCCTACACCTTC
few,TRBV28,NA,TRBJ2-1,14,CASSLIMEGTEQFF,TGTGCCAGCAGTTTAATTATGGAAGGGACCGAGCAGTTCTTC
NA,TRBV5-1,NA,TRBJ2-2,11,CASSLIGELFF,TGCGCCAGCAGCTTGATCGGGGAGCTGTTTTTT
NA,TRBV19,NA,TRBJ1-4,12,CASSIFGEKLFF,TGTGCCAGTAGTATCTTTGGCGAAAAACTGTTTTTT
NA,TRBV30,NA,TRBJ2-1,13,CAWRVVLFNEQFF,TGTGCCTGGAGGGTCGTTCTCTTCAATGAGCAGTTCTTC
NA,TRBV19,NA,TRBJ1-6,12,CASSFEGSPLHF,TGTGCCAGTTCGTTCGAGGGTTCACCCCTCCACTTT